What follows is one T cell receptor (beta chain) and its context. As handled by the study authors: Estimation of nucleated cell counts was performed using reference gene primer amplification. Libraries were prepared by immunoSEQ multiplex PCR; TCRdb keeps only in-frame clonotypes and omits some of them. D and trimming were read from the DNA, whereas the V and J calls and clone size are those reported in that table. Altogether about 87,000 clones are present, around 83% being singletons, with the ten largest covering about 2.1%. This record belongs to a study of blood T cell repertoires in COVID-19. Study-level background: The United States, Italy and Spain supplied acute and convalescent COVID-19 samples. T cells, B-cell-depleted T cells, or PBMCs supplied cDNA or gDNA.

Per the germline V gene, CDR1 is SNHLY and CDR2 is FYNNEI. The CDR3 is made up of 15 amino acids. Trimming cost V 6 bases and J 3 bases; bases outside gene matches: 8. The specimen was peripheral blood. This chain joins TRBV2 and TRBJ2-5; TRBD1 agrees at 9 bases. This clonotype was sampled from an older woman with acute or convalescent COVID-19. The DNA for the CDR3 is TGTGCCAGCAGACCCGACAGGGGGGGGAAAGAGACCCAGTACTTC. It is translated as CASRPDRGGKETQYF.